This TCR beta chain was profiled in a study of T cells in Graves' hyperthyroidism and ophthalmopathy. RNA transcripts were the template for amplifying TCR beta CDR3 regions. The study used the HTBI primer set for a first-round RT-PCR of the TCR CDR3. TCRdb re-called the multiplex PCR reads with MiXCR, one entry per CDR3 protein. This table has over 300,000 distinct CDR3 sequences, about 15% appearing once. This clonotype was counted ten times or more. The germline CDR1 and CDR2 sequences are LNHDA and SQIVND (reference sequence). CDR3 length equals 14 residues. J gave up 2 bases and V 6 bases, and 3 bases lay outside the gene matches.

This sequence originates from a woman aged 55 to 70 with Graves' hyperthyroidism. The chain carries TRBV19 and TRBJ2-3, with 9 bases matching TRBD1. The sample consisted of blood. CDR3 loop: CASSHRGHTDTQYF. CDR3 nucleotide sequence: TGTGCCAGTAGCCACAGGGGGCACACAGATACGCAGTATTTT. Together with reference TRBV19 and TRBJ2-3, the CDR3 gives the full variable domain: DGGITQSPKYLFRKEGQNVTLSCEQNLNHDAMYWYRQDPGQGLRLIYYSQIVNDFQKGDIAEGYSVSREKKESFPLTVTSAQKNPTAFYLCASSHRGHTDTQYFGPGTRLTVL.